Listed below are T cell receptor beta chains from one sample, sequenced in a study of blood T cell repertoires in COVID-19. The assay was immunoSEQ multiplex PCR, and TCRdb's table has in-frame clones only and misses some. This table holds about 81,000 clones, roughly 88% found once. Material: peripheral blood. The receptors shown here come from a woman of 80 years or more with acute or convalescent COVID-19. CDR3s leave out the opening cysteine and the closing phenylalanine or tryptophan. Rows may omit the clone size; those that give it use once, few, many or a size class.

ASSLSRGTNTEAF	TRBV4-3	TRBJ1-1	NA
ASSHRPVYSGANVLT	TRBV3-1/TRBV3-2	TRBJ2-6	NA
ASSVQGTGELF	TRBV5-1	TRBJ2-2	NA
ASSQGGQRNTEAF	TRBV19	TRBJ1-1	NA
AWSPGLARNNEQF	TRBV30	TRBJ2-1	NA
AWSAISGFQETQY	TRBV30	TRBJ2-5	NA
ASGKGGVAYEQY	TRBV7-9	TRBJ2-7	NA
ASSFAGGPGNEQF	TRBV9	TRBJ2-1	once
SSGGGETQY	TRBV20-1	TRBJ2-5	NA
ASSRSGRARETQY	TRBV7-8	TRBJ2-5	NA
ASSRQGSNTGELF	TRBV6-2/TRBV6-3	TRBJ2-2	few
ASSGLTGVNGELF	TRBV9	TRBJ2-2	once
ASSQAAPYEQY	TRBV19	TRBJ2-7	NA
ASSLTGGPDTQY	TRBV7-9	TRBJ2-3	NA
ASKTGGAFEAF	TRBV5-4	TRBJ1-1	NA